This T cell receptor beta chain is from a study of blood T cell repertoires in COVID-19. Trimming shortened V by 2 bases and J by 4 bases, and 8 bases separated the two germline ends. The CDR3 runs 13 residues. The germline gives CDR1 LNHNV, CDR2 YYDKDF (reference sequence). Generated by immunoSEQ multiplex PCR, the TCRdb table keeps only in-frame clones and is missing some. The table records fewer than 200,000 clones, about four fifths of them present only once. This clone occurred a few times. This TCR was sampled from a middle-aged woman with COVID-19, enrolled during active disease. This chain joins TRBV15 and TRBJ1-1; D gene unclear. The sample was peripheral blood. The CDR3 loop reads CATSRRSGTEAFF. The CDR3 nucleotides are TGTGCCACCAGCAGAAGAAGCGGCACTGAAGCTTTCTTT.